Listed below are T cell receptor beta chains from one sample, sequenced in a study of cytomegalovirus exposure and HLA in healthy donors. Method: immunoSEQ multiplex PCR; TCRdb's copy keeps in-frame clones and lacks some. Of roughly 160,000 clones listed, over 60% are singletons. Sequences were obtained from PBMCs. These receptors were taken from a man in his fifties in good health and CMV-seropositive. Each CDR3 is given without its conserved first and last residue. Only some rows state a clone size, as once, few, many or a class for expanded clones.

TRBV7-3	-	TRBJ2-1	ASSTYGTGGNEQF
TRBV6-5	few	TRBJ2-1	ASSRPGTGNNEQF
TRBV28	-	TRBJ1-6	ASSSTGTVNSPLH
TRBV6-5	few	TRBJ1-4	ASSPDSRELF
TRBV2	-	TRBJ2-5	ASSENTQETQY
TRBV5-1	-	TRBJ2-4	ASSSGLAGGSSAKNIQY
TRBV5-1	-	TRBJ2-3	ASSLRLAGGSDTQY
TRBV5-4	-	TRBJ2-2	ASSLGLAGGPSGELF
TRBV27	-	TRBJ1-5	ASSLSGDRYSNQPQH
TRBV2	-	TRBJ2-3	ATGQRFFTDTQY
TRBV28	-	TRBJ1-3	ASQTLSRAGQGILRSGNTIY
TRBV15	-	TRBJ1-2	ATSRQTGFYGYT
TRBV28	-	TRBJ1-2	ATKPGQGGSGYT
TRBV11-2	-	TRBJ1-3	ASSPSGGYTIY
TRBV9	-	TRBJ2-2	ASSVAGTGPGELF
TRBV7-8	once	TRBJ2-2	ASSSGVYTGELF
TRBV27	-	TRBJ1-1	ASRVGGNTEAF
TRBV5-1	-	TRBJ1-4	ASSPQGRGEKLF
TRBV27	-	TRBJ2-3	ASSSGTGGYTDTQY
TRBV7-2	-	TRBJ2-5	ASSLDLRIVGRETQY
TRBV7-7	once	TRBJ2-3	ASSRTYTDTQY
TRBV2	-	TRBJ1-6	ASSERTGAIYNSPLH
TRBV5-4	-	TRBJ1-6	ASSQTGGYSPLH
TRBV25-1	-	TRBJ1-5	ASSEMPEGNQPQH
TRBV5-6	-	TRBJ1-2	ASSQGPLGYT
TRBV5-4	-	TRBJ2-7	ASSLARVPEQY
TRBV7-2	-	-	ASSHPTYEQY
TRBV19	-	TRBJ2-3	ASRGPSGGAVDTQY
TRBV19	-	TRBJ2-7	ASSIRGQGGDEQY
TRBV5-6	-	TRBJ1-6	ASGTGNNSPLH
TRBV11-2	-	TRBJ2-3	ASSLGQFTDTQY
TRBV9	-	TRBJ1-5	ASSVMANQPQH
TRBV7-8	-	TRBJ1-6	ASSLVTGDNNSPLH
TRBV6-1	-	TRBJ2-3	ASVDRGFTDTQY
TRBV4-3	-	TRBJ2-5	ASSQYRLAPQETQY
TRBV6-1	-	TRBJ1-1	ASSEAAEGYTEAF
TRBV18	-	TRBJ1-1	ASSPADTEAF
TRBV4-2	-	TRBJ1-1	ASSSGEGTEAF
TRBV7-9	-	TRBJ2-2	ASSLILQGFTGELF
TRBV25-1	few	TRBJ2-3	ASSDSGGITDTQY
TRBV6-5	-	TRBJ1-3	ASRLGAGEGNTIY
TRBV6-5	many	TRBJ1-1	ASSTNGGHTEAF
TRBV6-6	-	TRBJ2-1	ASSYPQGAGEQF
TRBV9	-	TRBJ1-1	ASSAVNTEAF
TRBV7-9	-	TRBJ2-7	ASSLSGNEQY
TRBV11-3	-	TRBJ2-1	ASSLSGQGGYEQF